These T cell receptor beta chains were read from a single sample in a study of regulatory T cells in long-lasting Graves disease. TCRdb re-analysed the multiplex PCR reads in MiXCR, keeping a single row per CDR3 protein. The data show 350,000 to 550,000 distinct CDR3 sequences, over 15% seen once. A further study also used this sample, focusing on T cells in Graves' hyperthyroidism and ophthalmopathy.

The starting material was peripheral blood mononuclear cells (PBMCs), obtained at new diagnosis, from a patient treated with antithyroid drugs. These receptors came from a woman between 18 and 29 years old with Graves disease. CDR3s include the opening cysteine and the closing phenylalanine or tryptophan. Each record gives: D gene, clone size, V gene, J gene, CDR3 protein, CDR3 DNA. A D gene is named only where the DNA matches it firmly. The size field is filled for only some rows; it gives once, few, many or a size class.

D gene: NA
clone size: many
V gene: TRBV5-4
J gene: TRBJ1-5
CDR3 protein: CASSLSGTNQPQHF
CDR3 DNA: TGTGCCAGCAGCTTGTCAGGGACCAATCAGCCCCAGCATTTT

D gene: TRBD1
clone size: NA
V gene: TRBV19
J gene: TRBJ2-1
CDR3 protein: CASSGTGLSHEQFF
CDR3 DNA: TGTGCCAGTAGTGGGACAGGGCTTTCCCATGAGCAGTTCTTC

D gene: NA
clone size: few
V gene: TRBV3-1
J gene: TRBJ2-5
CDR3 protein: CASSQPLDRQETQHF
CDR3 DNA: TGTGCCAGCAGCCAGCCTCTAGATAGGCAAGAGACCCAGCACTTC

D gene: TRBD1
clone size: few
V gene: TRBV6-1
J gene: TRBJ2-3
CDR3 protein: CASTGGVGDTQYF
CDR3 DNA: TGTGCCAGCACAGGGGGCGTAGGTGATACGCAGTATTTT

D gene: NA
clone size: few
V gene: TRBV2
J gene: TRBJ2-1
CDR3 protein: CASSLDWSSYNEQLF
CDR3 DNA: TGTGCCAGCAGTCTGGACTGGAGCTCCTACAATGAGCAGCTCTTC

D gene: TRBD2
clone size: many
V gene: TRBV28
J gene: TRBJ2-1
CDR3 protein: CASGTGTSGKGSYNEQFF
CDR3 DNA: TGTGCCAGCGGAACCGGGACTAGCGGGAAGGGCTCCTACAATGAGCAGTTCTTC

D gene: TRBD2
clone size: many
V gene: TRBV28
J gene: TRBJ2-3
CDR3 protein: CASTRLAGGDTQYF
CDR3 DNA: TGTGCCAGCACCAGGCTAGCGGGAGGAGATACGCAGTATTTT

D gene: NA
clone size: NA
V gene: TRBV4-1
J gene: TRBJ1-5
CDR3 protein: CASSQEGLGKNQPQHF
CDR3 DNA: TGCGCCAGCAGCCAAGAGGGCTTAGGAAAGAATCAGCCCCAGCATTTT

D gene: NA
clone size: NA
V gene: TRBV12-3/TRBV12-4
J gene: TRBJ2-1
CDR3 protein: CASRARSGQFF
CDR3 DNA: TGTGCCAGCAGAGCCAGGTCGGGGCAGTTCTTC

D gene: TRBD2
clone size: many
V gene: TRBV12-3/TRBV12-4
J gene: TRBJ2-4
CDR3 protein: CASSLGLGGRDIQYF
CDR3 DNA: TGTGCCAGCAGCCTGGGACTAGGGGGAAGGGACATTCAGTACTTC

D gene: NA
clone size: many
V gene: TRBV15
J gene: TRBJ2-1
CDR3 protein: CATKAGSYNEQFF
CDR3 DNA: TGTGCCACCAAGGCGGGCTCCTACAATGAGCAGTTCTTC

D gene: NA
clone size: many
V gene: TRBV27
J gene: TRBJ2-7
CDR3 protein: CASSHGVHEQYF
CDR3 DNA: TGTGCCAGCAGCCACGGGGTCCACGAACAGTACTTC

D gene: NA
clone size: many
V gene: TRBV6-9
J gene: TRBJ1-1
CDR3 protein: CASSYTGNTEAFF
CDR3 DNA: TGTGCCAGCAGTTACACAGGGAACACTGAAGCTTTCTTT

D gene: NA
clone size: many
V gene: TRBV12-3/TRBV12-4
J gene: TRBJ2-7
CDR3 protein: CASSLTLFAGPSYEQYF
CDR3 DNA: TGTGCCAGCAGTTTAACTCTTTTCGCAGGCCCTTCCTACGAGCAGTACTTC

D gene: NA
clone size: few
V gene: TRBV3-2
J gene: TRBJ2-5
CDR3 protein: CASSQDGRQGCEETQYF
CDR3 DNA: TGTGCCAGCAGCCAAGATGGGCGACAGGGGTGCGAAGAGACCCAGTACTTC

D gene: TRBD1
clone size: NA
V gene: TRBV27
J gene: TRBJ1-5
CDR3 protein: CASSIQGADQPQHF
CDR3 DNA: TGTGCCAGCAGTATACAGGGGGCGGATCAGCCCCAGCATTTT

D gene: TRBD2
clone size: few
V gene: TRBV19
J gene: TRBJ2-1
CDR3 protein: CASKLLAGDSYNEQFF
CDR3 DNA: TGTGCCAGTAAACTACTAGCGGGTGACTCCTACAATGAGCAGTTCTTC

D gene: NA
clone size: few
V gene: TRBV27
J gene: TRBJ1-2
CDR3 protein: CASSLFYPNSDINYGYTF
CDR3 DNA: TGTGCCAGCAGTTTATTTTACCCGAACAGCGACATTAACTATGGCTACACCTTC

D gene: NA
clone size: NA
V gene: TRBV4-1
J gene: TRBJ2-7
CDR3 protein: CASSQAPSRGYEQYF
CDR3 DNA: TGCGCCAGCAGCCAAGCCCCGTCTAGGGGCTACGAGCAGTACTTC

D gene: NA
clone size: many
V gene: TRBV7-8
J gene: TRBJ2-7
CDR3 protein: CASSFGGTGSYEQYF
CDR3 DNA: TGTGCCAGCAGTTTTGGCGGGACGGGCTCCTACGAGCAGTACTTC

D gene: NA
clone size: NA
V gene: TRBV6-1
J gene: TRBJ2-5
CDR3 protein: CASSTGSQLIQETQYF
CDR3 DNA: TGTGCCAGCAGTACGGGGTCACAGCTTATCCAAGAGACCCAGTACTTC

D gene: NA
clone size: NA
V gene: TRBV2
J gene: TRBJ2-7
CDR3 protein: CASSEALPEKDYEQYF
CDR3 DNA: TGTGCCAGCAGTGAAGCGCTTCCCGAAAAGGACTACGAGCAGTACTTC

D gene: NA
clone size: many
V gene: TRBV7-2
J gene: TRBJ2-1
CDR3 protein: CASSLARGPYYNEQFF
CDR3 DNA: TGTGCCAGCAGCTTGGCCAGGGGACCCTACTACAATGAGCAGTTCTTC

D gene: TRBD1
clone size: many
V gene: TRBV20-1
J gene: TRBJ2-7
CDR3 protein: CSARDRVSSYEQYF
CDR3 DNA: TGCAGTGCTCGCGACAGGGTCAGCTCCTACGAGCAGTACTTC

D gene: TRBD2
clone size: NA
V gene: TRBV12-3/TRBV12-4
J gene: TRBJ2-1
CDR3 protein: CASSAVTSGLVYNEQFF
CDR3 DNA: TGTGCCAGCAGCGCAGTTACTAGCGGGCTAGTCTACAATGAGCAGTTCTTC

D gene: NA
clone size: few
V gene: TRBV19
J gene: TRBJ1-2
CDR3 protein: CASRRAGDPYNYGYTF
CDR3 DNA: TGTGCCAGTCGGCGCGCGGGGGATCCCTATAACTATGGCTACACCTTC

D gene: NA
clone size: many
V gene: TRBV28
J gene: TRBJ2-6
CDR3 protein: CASSLKQGSLGANVLTF
CDR3 DNA: TGTGCCAGCAGTTTAAAACAGGGAAGTCTCGGGGCCAACGTCCTGACTTTC

D gene: NA
clone size: many
V gene: TRBV7-2
J gene: TRBJ2-3
CDR3 protein: CASSLGGAPDTQYF
CDR3 DNA: TGTGCCAGCAGCTTAGGGGGAGCGCCAGATACGCAGTATTTT

D gene: TRBD2
clone size: many
V gene: TRBV10-2
J gene: TRBJ2-3
CDR3 protein: CASGRLANHPAQDTQYF
CDR3 DNA: TGCGCCAGCGGGAGACTAGCCAACCATCCCGCACAAGATACGCAGTATTTT

D gene: NA
clone size: few
V gene: TRBV7-3
J gene: TRBJ2-2
CDR3 protein: CASSLTKTGLHTGELFF
CDR3 DNA: TGTGCCAGCAGCTTAACGAAAACAGGGTTGCACACCGGGGAGCTGTTTTTT

D gene: NA
clone size: NA
V gene: TRBV24-1
J gene: TRBJ2-6
CDR3 protein: CATSDPRVVGANVLTF
CDR3 DNA: TGTGCCACCAGTGATCCCCGGGTGGTGGGGGCCAACGTCCTGACTTTC

D gene: NA
clone size: NA
V gene: TRBV4-1
J gene: TRBJ2-4
CDR3 protein: CASSQAPLAKNIQYF
CDR3 DNA: TGCGCCAGCAGCCAAGCGCCGCTAGCCAAAAACATTCAGTACTTC

D gene: NA
clone size: many
V gene: TRBV27
J gene: TRBJ1-5
CDR3 protein: CASSLGGIFQPQHF
CDR3 DNA: TGTGCCAGCAGTCTAGGGGGAATATTCCAGCCCCAGCATTTT

D gene: NA
clone size: many
V gene: TRBV28
J gene: TRBJ2-1
CDR3 protein: CASIFGSLSYNEQFF
CDR3 DNA: TGTGCCAGCATTTTTGGGTCTCTCTCCTACAATGAGCAGTTCTTC

D gene: NA
clone size: many
V gene: TRBV29-1
J gene: TRBJ2-3
CDR3 protein: CSVTDNRDSTDTQYF
CDR3 DNA: TGCAGCGTTACTGACAACAGGGATAGCACAGATACGCAGTATTTT

D gene: NA
clone size: NA
V gene: TRBV10-3
J gene: TRBJ1-4
CDR3 protein: CAIRPAVAEKLFF
CDR3 DNA: TGTGCCATCAGGCCGGCGGTGGCGGAAAAACTGTTTTTT

D gene: NA
clone size: NA
V gene: TRBV10-1
J gene: TRBJ2-5
CDR3 protein: CASSESLVGGRTQYF
CDR3 DNA: TGCGCCAGCAGTGAGTCTCTCGTGGGAGGAAGGACCCAGTACTTC

D gene: NA
clone size: NA
V gene: TRBV4-3
J gene: TRBJ2-3
CDR3 protein: CASSQDDRITDTQYF
CDR3 DNA: TGCGCCAGCAGCCAAGATGACAGGATCACAGATACGCAGTATTTT

D gene: TRBD2
clone size: once
V gene: TRBV10-3
J gene: TRBJ2-7
CDR3 protein: CAISGTLAGGLYEQYF
CDR3 DNA: TGTGCCATCAGCGGTACCCTAGCGGGAGGCCTCTACGAGCAGTACTTC

D gene: NA
clone size: NA
V gene: TRBV7-9
J gene: TRBJ2-1
CDR3 protein: CASSASGEQFF
CDR3 DNA: TGTGCCAGCAGCGCAAGTGGTGAGCAGTTCTTC

D gene: TRBD1
clone size: many
V gene: TRBV3-1
J gene: TRBJ1-1
CDR3 protein: CASRRAGTGLMNTEAFF
CDR3 DNA: TGTGCCAGCAGACGGGCGGGGACAGGGCTTATGAACACTGAAGCTTTCTTT

D gene: TRBD2
clone size: many
V gene: TRBV12-3/TRBV12-4
J gene: TRBJ2-7
CDR3 protein: CASSLAVGSGSGSYEQYF
CDR3 DNA: TGTGCCAGCAGTTTAGCGGTTGGTAGCGGGAGCGGCTCCTACGAGCAGTACTTC

D gene: TRBD1
clone size: many
V gene: TRBV12-3/TRBV12-4
J gene: TRBJ2-7
CDR3 protein: CASSYGDRRHSYEQYF
CDR3 DNA: TGTGCCAGCAGTTATGGGGACAGGCGACACTCCTACGAGCAGTACTTC

D gene: TRBD2
clone size: many
V gene: TRBV12-3/TRBV12-4
J gene: TRBJ2-3
CDR3 protein: CASSPDSPGGLAGGRTDTQYF
CDR3 DNA: TGTGCCAGCAGTCCTGACTCACCTGGGGGACTAGCGGGAGGCCGCACAGATACGCAGTATTTT

D gene: NA
clone size: few
V gene: TRBV20-1
J gene: TRBJ1-2
CDR3 protein: CSAAWGGAVYGYTF
CDR3 DNA: TGCAGTGCTGCCTGGGGAGGGGCTGTCTATGGCTACACCTTC

D gene: TRBD2
clone size: few
V gene: TRBV7-9
J gene: TRBJ2-2
CDR3 protein: CASSALGERETTGELFF
CDR3 DNA: TGTGCCAGCAGCGCCCTGGGTGAGCGGGAGACCACCGGGGAGCTGTTTTTT